The rows below give T cell receptor beta chains drawn from one sample of a study of blood T cell repertoires in COVID-19. Clones were sequenced by immunoSEQ multiplex PCR, and TCRdb holds only the in-frame ones, with some missing. The sample yields fewer than 250,000 clones, roughly 85% seen once. Sequences were obtained from PBMCs or T cells enriched from blood (not recorded which). Receptors were obtained from a man aged 25-45 years who had recovered from COVID-19. Each CDR3 is given with its conserved first and last residue. A D gene is named only where the DNA matches it firmly. Only part of the rows carry a size: once, few, many, or a class if the clone is expanded.

size	V	D	J	DNA	CDR3
NA	TRBV10-2	TRBD2	TRBJ2-3	TGCGCCAGCACCGAGCGGGAGACCATGATTGATACGCAGTATTTT	CASTERETMIDTQYF
NA	TRBV7-9	NA	TRBJ1-4	TGTGCCAGCAGCTTACTAGGGGGAAATGAAAAACTGTTTTTT	CASSLLGGNEKLFF
few	TRBV5-1	NA	TRBJ1-4	TGCGCCAGCAGCCTGACTACTACGGGGGGATGGGAAAAACTGTTTTTT	CASSLTTTGGWEKLFF
few	TRBV27	NA	TRBJ1-2	TGTGCCAGCAGTTTACAGGGCTATGGCTACACCTTC	CASSLQGYGYTF
NA	TRBV3-1/TRBV3-2	NA	TRBJ2-3	TGTGCCAGCAGTCGAACGGGAACAGATACGCAGTATTTT	CASSRTGTDTQYF
NA	TRBV7-2	NA	TRBJ2-5	TGTGCCAGCAGCCCCTCCAGGGCCATAGAGACCCAGTACTTC	CASSPSRAIETQYF
NA	TRBV6-5	NA	TRBJ2-5	TGTGCCAGCTCCAACGTGCGACAAGAGACCCAGTACTTC	CASSNVRQETQYF
once	TRBV6-5	NA	TRBJ1-1	TGTGCCAGCAGGAACAATCATCGGAACACTGAAGCTTTCTTT	CASRNNHRNTEAFF
NA	TRBV28	NA	TRBJ1-5	TGTGCCAGCAGGTCACCCGGGGGGCCCATCCCACAGCATTTT	CASRSPGGPIPQHF
NA	TRBV19	NA	TRBJ1-1	TGTGCCAGTAGTATAGCCGTAAGGGTTGGGGAGAGGGCTGAAGCTTTCTTT	CASSIAVRVGERAEAFF
NA	TRBV15	NA	TRBJ1-5	TGTGCCACCAGCAGAGGAGGGGGGGGAAGAAGCAATCAGCCCCAGCATTTT	CATSRGGGGRSNQPQHF
NA	TRBV7-3	NA	TRBJ2-3	TGTGCCAGCAGCTTAGGGCATACGCAGTATTTT	CASSLGHTQYF
once	TRBV28	TRBD2	TRBJ2-1	TGTGCCAGCAGTTCTACCGGGACTAGGCATGAGCAGTTCTTC	CASSSTGTRHEQFF
NA	TRBV3-1/TRBV3-2	NA	TRBJ2-7	TGTGCCAGCAGCCAAGGCGGGACTGCCTCTTCGAGCGAGCAGTACTTC	CASSQGGTASSSEQYF
NA	TRBV5-1	NA	TRBJ1-4	TGCGCCAGCAGCTGGATGGGGGCGGCTAATGAAAAACTGTTTTTT	CASSWMGAANEKLFF
once	TRBV28	NA	TRBJ2-4	TGTGCCAGCAGTTCTGAGTTGTTCCAAAACATTCAGTACTTC	CASSSELFQNIQYF
NA	TRBV6-5	NA	TRBJ1-2	TGTGCCAGCAGTACCCGACAGCCGTCCTATGGCTACACCTTC	CASSTRQPSYGYTF
NA	TRBV18	NA	TRBJ2-1	TGTGCCAGCTCACCCACCGAGAAGCCCATTGAGCAGTTCTTC	CASSPTEKPIEQFF
NA	TRBV5-4	TRBD1	TRBJ2-7	TGTGCCAGCAGCTTGGCAGGGGGAAACGAGCAGTACTTC	CASSLAGGNEQYF
NA	TRBV7-3	NA	TRBJ1-1	TGTGCCAGCAGCTTCACAGAGAACACTGAAGCTTTCTTT	CASSFTENTEAFF
NA	TRBV2	TRBD2	TRBJ2-7	TGTGCCAGCAGTGACCTGACTAGCGGGGGACCCTACGAGCAGTACTTC	CASSDLTSGGPYEQYF
NA	TRBV27	TRBD1	TRBJ1-6	TGTGCCAGCAGGGATATCACCGTACAGGGGGCGCATAATTCACCCCTCCACTTT	CASRDITVQGAHNSPLHF
NA	TRBV6-5	NA	TRBJ2-7	TGTGCCAGCACAATCTCAGGGTTCGGCTCCTACGAGCAGTACTTC	CASTISGFGSYEQYF
NA	TRBV7-8	NA	TRBJ2-7	TGTGCCAGCAGCCCGAGCTCCTACGAGCAGTACTTC	CASSPSSYEQYF
once	TRBV3-1/TRBV3-2	NA	TRBJ2-3	TGTGCCAGCAGTCAGATTGGAGATACGCAGTATTTT	CASSQIGDTQYF
NA	TRBV7-2	TRBD1	TRBJ2-3	TGTGCCAGCAGCTTAGGCCCGCTCGGGACAGGGGACGCAGATACGCAGTATTTT	CASSLGPLGTGDADTQYF
once	TRBV12-3/TRBV12-4	NA	TRBJ2-1	TGTGCCAGCAGTCCACAGGTTTTCAGTGAGCAGTTCTTC	CASSPQVFSEQFF
few	TRBV4-3	NA	TRBJ1-6	TGCGCCAGCAGCCAAGATGGGGGGGGAGGTTCACCCCTCCACTTT	CASSQDGGGGSPLHF
NA	TRBV5-5	TRBD1	TRBJ1-1	TGTGCCAGCAGCCGGGACAGGGTTACAGCTTTCTTT	CASSRDRVTAFF
NA	TRBV19	TRBD1	TRBJ1-5	TGTGCCAGTACTCCGGGTGGGACAGGGGAGCAGCCCCAGCATTTT	CASTPGGTGEQPQHF
NA	TRBV28	NA	TRBJ1-2	TGTGCCAGCACTCGTATGGTCTCGGGACACCACTATGGCTACACCTTC	CASTRMVSGHHYGYTF
NA	TRBV6-5	NA	TRBJ1-1	TGTGCCAGCACCCAGGGTTTCGAAGCTTTCTTT	CASTQGFEAFF
NA	TRBV12-3/TRBV12-4	TRBD1	TRBJ1-2	TGTGCCAGCAGTGCGGGACAGGGGTACGGCTACACCTTC	CASSAGQGYGYTF
NA	TRBV30	TRBD1	TRBJ1-5	TGTGCCTGGAGTTCAATACAGGGGAATCAGCCCCAGCATTTT	CAWSSIQGNQPQHF
NA	TRBV6-5	NA	TRBJ2-7	TGTGCCAGCAGTTACTCCCAAGGGGAAGAGCAGTACTTC	CASSYSQGEEQYF
NA	TRBV19	NA	TRBJ1-6	TGTGCCAGTAGTCCACAGGGTACGGCGTTTTCACCCCTCCACTTT	CASSPQGTAFSPLHF
once	TRBV9	NA	TRBJ1-6	TGTGCCAGCAGCCGGGGGTCCTTTTCACCCCTCCACTTT	CASSRGSFSPLHF
NA	TRBV2	NA	TRBJ1-2	TGTGCCAGCAGTGCCGTTCCGCAGGTCTATGGCTACACCTTC	CASSAVPQVYGYTF
NA	TRBV2	TRBD1	TRBJ1-6	TGTGCCAGCAGTGAGAGGACAGGGATACGTTCACCCCTCCACTTT	CASSERTGIRSPLHF
once	TRBV18	NA	TRBJ1-2	TGTGCCAGCACTTCGACAGGAGCTAACTATGGCTACACCTTC	CASTSTGANYGYTF
NA	TRBV19	NA	TRBJ2-7	TGTGCCAGTAGTATGGGGTCGGGACTGAAACACTACGAGCAGTACTTC	CASSMGSGLKHYEQYF
NA	TRBV6-1	NA	TRBJ1-2	TGTGCCAGCAGTGAATCGGGGAGAAAGGACTATGGCTACACCTTC	CASSESGRKDYGYTF
NA	TRBV5-4	TRBD2	TRBJ2-2	TGTGCCAGCAGCACACTAGCGGGGTTTCCCGGGGAGCTGTTTTTT	CASSTLAGFPGELFF
NA	TRBV25-1	TRBD1	TRBJ1-6	TGTGCCAGCAGTGATTCTGGGTCAGGGACAGGGTTTCCACCCCTCCACTTT	CASSDSGSGTGFPPLHF
NA	TRBV4-1	NA	TRBJ2-1	TGCGCCAGCAGCCAACTAGGACTTCCGGAGAATGAGCAGTTCTTC	CASSQLGLPENEQFF
NA	TRBV2	NA	TRBJ2-7	TGTGCCAGCAGTCCCGCCTACGAGCAGTACTTC	CASSPAYEQYF
NA	TRBV9	NA	TRBJ2-7	TGTGCCAGCAGCGCACGTGACAGTTACAATAACGAGCAGTACTTC	CASSARDSYNNEQYF
few	TRBV6-5	NA	TRBJ1-5	TGTGCCAGCAGTTACAACTCTTATAGCAATCAGCCCCAGCATTTT	CASSYNSYSNQPQHF
NA	TRBV5-1	TRBD1	TRBJ1-4	TGCGCCAGCAGCTTAGGACAGGGGGCGACTAATGAAAAACTGTTTTTT	CASSLGQGATNEKLFF
NA	TRBV6-5	NA	TRBJ1-2	TGTGCCAGCAGTTATGGCGGCCACTATGGCTACACCTTC	CASSYGGHYGYTF
NA	TRBV5-4	NA	TRBJ2-7	TGTGCCAGCAGCTTGGATGGGGGAGGCTCCTACGAGCAGTACTTC	CASSLDGGGSYEQYF
few	TRBV16	TRBD1	TRBJ2-3	TGTGCCAGCAACACGGGGACAGGGGTTCAGGCAGATACGCAGTATTTT	CASNTGTGVQADTQYF
NA	TRBV28	TRBD1	TRBJ1-1	TGTGCCAGCAGCCCCTCCGGGACAGGGAACACTGAAGCTTTCTTT	CASSPSGTGNTEAFF
NA	TRBV29-1	TRBD2	TRBJ2-1	TGCAGCGTTGCCCCCCCCAGCGGGAGCAACTACAATGAGCAGTTCTTC	CSVAPPSGSNYNEQFF
NA	TRBV4-2	NA	TRBJ1-4	TGTGCCAGCAGCCTAGAGGACAGAAATGAAAAACTGTTTTTT	CASSLEDRNEKLFF